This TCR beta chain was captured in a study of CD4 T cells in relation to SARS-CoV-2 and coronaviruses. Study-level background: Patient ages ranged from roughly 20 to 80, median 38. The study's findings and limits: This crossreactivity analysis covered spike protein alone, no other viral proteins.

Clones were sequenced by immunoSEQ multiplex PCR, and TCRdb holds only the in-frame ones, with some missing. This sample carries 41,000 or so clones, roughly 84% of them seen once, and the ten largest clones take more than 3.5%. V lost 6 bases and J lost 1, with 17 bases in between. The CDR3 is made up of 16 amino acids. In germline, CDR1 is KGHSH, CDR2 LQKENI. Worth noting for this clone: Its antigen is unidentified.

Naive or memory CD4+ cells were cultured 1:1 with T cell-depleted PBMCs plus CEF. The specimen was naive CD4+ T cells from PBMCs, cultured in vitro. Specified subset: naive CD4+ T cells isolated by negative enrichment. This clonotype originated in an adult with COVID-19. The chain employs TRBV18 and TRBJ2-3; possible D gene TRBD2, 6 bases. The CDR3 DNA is TGTGCCAGCTCGGCTTCAACGGGAGTTGGCACAGATACGCAGTATTTT. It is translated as CASSASTGVGTDTQYF.